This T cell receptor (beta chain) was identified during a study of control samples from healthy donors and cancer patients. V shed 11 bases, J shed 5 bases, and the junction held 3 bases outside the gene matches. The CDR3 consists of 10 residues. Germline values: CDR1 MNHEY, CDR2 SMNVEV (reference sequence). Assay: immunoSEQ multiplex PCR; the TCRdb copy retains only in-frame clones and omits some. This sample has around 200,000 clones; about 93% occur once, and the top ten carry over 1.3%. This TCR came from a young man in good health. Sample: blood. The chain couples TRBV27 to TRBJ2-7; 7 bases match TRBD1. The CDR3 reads CAQTGHEQYF. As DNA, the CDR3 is TGTGCCCAGACAGGGCACGAGCAGTACTTC.